The 29 T cell receptor beta chains in this list originate from one sample, sequenced in a study of memory CD4+ T cells and cytomegalovirus serostatus. The table came from immunoSEQ multiplex PCR; TCRdb's copy has only in-frame clones and leaves some out. The sample carries tens of thousands of clones, around 76% recorded once. The sort gate was single viable CD3+CD4+CD8-CD45RO+ cells for memory CD4+ T cells. Sample: memory CD4+ T cells from blood. Receptor source: an adult in good health and CMV-seronegative.

The rearrangement uses TRBV28 and TRBJ2-3, with 8 bases aligning to TRBD1. Germline trimming cut 5 bases from V and 0 bases from J; bases unmatched to any gene: 4. Germline-derived CDR1 and CDR2 are MDHEN and SYDVKM. The CDR3 extends over 15 amino acids. The CDR3 region has the DNA TGTGCCAGCAGTAGGACAGGGCCTAGCACAGATACGCAGTATTTT. This translates into CASSRTGPSTDTQYF.

V usage is TRBV14 and J usage is TRBJ1-6; D gene uncertain. There are 12 residues in the CDR3. Germline V lookup: CDR1 SGHDN, CDR2 FVKESK. The ends were cut back, 0 bases at V and 19 bases at J, with 13 bases in the middle. CDR3: CASSQDRRVFHF. CDR3 sequence (DNA): TGTGCCAGCAGCCAAGACCGGAGGGTGTTTCACTTT. Full variable domain (remainder filled in from reference TRBV14 and TRBJ1-6): EAGVTQFPSHSVIEKGQTVTLRCDPISGHDNLYWYRRVMGKEIKFLLHFVKESKQDESGMPNNRFLAERTGGTYSTLKVQPAELEDSGVYFCASSQDRRVFHFGNGTRLTVT.

The chain recombines TRBV11-2 with TRBJ2-3, with D unresolved. The CDR3 length is 12 residues. Germline-derived CDR1 and CDR2 are SGHAT and FQNNGV. V lost 4 bases to trimming and J lost 6 bases, with 8 bases between them. The CDR3 DNA reads TGTGCCAGCAGCTCGGACGGTGATACGCAGTATTTT. It is translated as CASSSDGDTQYF.

The chain links TRBV18 to TRBJ2-1; weak D call: TRBD2 (6 bases). Trimming stripped 2 bases from V and 10 bases from J, with 15 bases between. Germline CDR1 reads KGHSH; CDR2 reads LQKENI. This CDR3 has 14 amino acids. The DNA for the CDR3 is TGTGCCAGCTCACCAACCCGACGGGACTTAGAGCAGTTCTTC. This translates into CASSPTRRDLEQFF. The full variable domain, in which reference TRBV18 and TRBJ2-1 provide the parts outside the CDR3, is NAGVMQNPRHLVRRRGQEARLRCSPMKGHSHVYWYRQLPEEGLKFMVYLQKENIIDESGMPKERFSAEFPKEGPSILRIQQVVRGDSAAYFCASSPTRRDLEQFFGPGTRLTVL.

The chain uses TRBV30 and TRBJ1-1; maybe TRBD1 (6 bases). Looked up from germline, CDR1 is GTSNPN and CDR2 is SVGIG (reference sequence). Trimming stripped 5 bases from V and 1 base from J, with 11 bases between. This CDR3 region has 13 residues. CDR3 nucleotides: TGTGCCTGGGTTGGACAGCGGAACACTGAAGCTTTCTTT. This translates into CAWVGQRNTEAFF.

This chain connects TRBV18 to TRBJ1-4; D might be TRBD1 (6 bases). The ends were cut back, 5 bases at V and 6 bases at J, with 13 bases in the middle. This CDR3 region has 14 residues. Per the germline V gene, CDR1 is KGHSH and CDR2 is LQKENI. The CDR3 loop is CASSRYRDDEKLFF. The CDR3 DNA sequence: TGTGCCAGCTCAAGATACAGGGACGATGAAAAACTGTTTTTT.

The rearrangement uses TRBV7-9 and TRBJ2-7; 10 positions agree with TRBD1. This CDR3 comprises 17 residues. The trim removed 0 bases at V and 2 bases at J, leaving 7 bases unmatched. Germline assignment: CDR1 SEHNR and CDR2 FQNEAQ (reference sequence). The CDR3 spells CASSLAGTGTGAYEQYF. DNA of the CDR3: TGTGCCAGCAGCTTAGCCGGAACCGGGACAGGGGCCTACGAGCAGTACTTC.

The chain recombines TRBV19 with TRBJ2-1; D is unresolved. The germline gives CDR1 LNHDA, CDR2 SQIVND (reference sequence). This CDR3 is 14 amino acids long. Trimming took off 1 base at V and 9 bases at J, with 13 bases between the two ends. CDR3 residues: CASSIVAGRSEQFF. CDR3 nucleotides: TGTGCCAGTAGTATAGTCGCAGGAAGGAGTGAGCAGTTCTTC.

The genes are TRBV6-1 and TRBJ2-3; D is unresolved. Deletions cut 2 bases from V and 2 bases from J, with 11 bases between. This CDR3 region has 15 residues. CDR1 MNHNS and CDR2 SASEGT come from the germline V gene. CDR3 DNA sequence: TGTGCCAGCAGTGAAATGACATCCTACACAGATACGCAGTATTTT. Its translation is CASSEMTSYTDTQYF.

The V call is TRBV14, the J call TRBJ2-1; TRBD1 matches at 8 bases. The germline V gene encodes CDR1 SGHDN and CDR2 FVKESK. The CDR3 contains 15 residues. Unmatched junction bases numbered 2, after V lost 4 bases and J lost 0 bases. The CDR3 sequence is CASSLQGGSYNEQFF. DNA for the CDR3: TGTGCCAGCAGCCTACAGGGGGGCTCCTACAATGAGCAGTTCTTC.

The chain carries TRBV6-1 and TRBJ2-5; TRBD2 aligns across 11 bases. This CDR3 spans 16 amino acids. Germline V gene sequence: CDR1 MNHNS, CDR2 SASEGT. Trimming removed 4 bases from V and 5 bases from J; junction bases left unmatched: 9. This chain's CDR3 is CASSVSGGAIIETQYF. CDR3 bases: TGTGCCAGCAGTGTTAGCGGGGGGGCCATAATCGAGACCCAGTACTTC.

The chain combines TRBV6-4 with TRBJ2-1; a possible D gene is TRBD1 (5 bases). This CDR3 has 15 amino acids. Germline V gene data show CDR1 as MRHNA and CDR2 as SNTAGT. V was pared by 4 bases and J by 0 bases, with 10 bases between. CDR3 in amino acids: CASSVTVSSYNEQFF. The CDR3 DNA is TGTGCCAGCAGTGTGACAGTCAGCTCCTACAATGAGCAGTTCTTC.

This rearrangement joins TRBV6-5 to TRBJ1-6; 7 nucleotides align to TRBD1. The CDR3 has 15 residues. The germline V gene has CDR1 MNHEY and CDR2 SVGAGI. Losses at the gene ends were 6 bases for V and 5 bases for J; bases not matched to a gene: 7. Here the CDR3 DNA reads TGTGCCAGCAGATCTAGGGGGCGAAATAATTCACCCCTCCACTTT. Translated: CASRSRGRNNSPLHF.

This chain links TRBV4-3 with TRBJ2-7; 7 positions match TRBD1. The CDR3 sequence is 14 residues long. The V gene's germline CDR1 is LGHNA and CDR2 YSLEER. The J segment lost 6 bases and the V segment lost 1 base, leaving 6 bases of the junction unmatched. CDR3 sequence: CASSQGGTGVEQYF. The CDR3 nucleotides read TGCGCCAGCAGCCAAGGAGGCACAGGGGTCGAGCAGTACTTC.

The table lists this clone with a few counts. The genes are TRBV7-2 and TRBJ1-5; possibly TRBD1 for D (6 bases). The V and J ends lost 1 base and 4 bases respectively, with 11 bases between them. The length of the CDR3 is 15 residues. Germline loops: CDR1 SGHTA, CDR2 FQGNSA. Here the CDR3 reads CASSLGSGVNQPQHF. In DNA, the CDR3 is TGTGCCAGCAGCTTAGGATCAGGGGTTAATCAGCCCCAGCATTTT.

This chain joins TRBV5-6 and TRBJ2-3; a possible D gene is TRBD1 (5 bases). With 0 bases removed from V and 3 bases from J, the gap between germline ends came to 11 bases. The CDR3 is 15 amino acids. Germline assignment: CDR1 SGHDT and CDR2 YYEEEE. CDR3 residues: CASSLVRVGTDTQYF. The CDR3 DNA reads as TGTGCCAGCAGCTTGGTCAGGGTTGGTACAGATACGCAGTATTTT. Combining the CDR3 with reference TRBV5-6 and TRBJ2-3 gives the whole variable domain DAGVTQSPTHLIKTRGQQVTLRCSPKSGHDTVSWYQQALGQGPQFIFQYYEEEERQRGNFPDRFSGHQFPNYSSELNVNALLLGDSALYLCASSLVRVGTDTQYFGPGTRLTVL.

The gene calls are TRBV6-5 and TRBJ2-7; D is uncertain. CDR1 is MNHEY and CDR2 is SVGAGI in the germline V gene. CDR3 length: 15 residues. The V end was cut by 4 bases, the J end by 0 bases, with 13 bases between. The DNA for the CDR3 is TGTGCCAGCAGTTCTCGACTTCCGTCCTCCTACGAGCAGTACTTC. This sequence encodes CASSSRLPSSYEQYF.

This rearrangement joins TRBV4-1 to TRBJ1-1; a possible D gene is TRBD1 (5 bases). This CDR3 spans 13 amino acids. The germline CDR1 and CDR2 sequences are MGHRA and YSYEKL. V was cut by 2 bases and J by 10 bases, with 14 bases left in between. The CDR3 region has the DNA TGCGCCAGCAGCCAACCGCCATCGGGGGGAGCTTTCTTT. Translation: CASSQPPSGGAFF.

The count of this clone is one. The CDR3 DNA is TGCGCCAGCAGCCAAGATTGGGGGGCTAGTTCACCCCTCCACTTT. Translation: CASSQDWGASSPLHF. The chain uses TRBV4-3 and TRBJ1-6; TRBD1 might be the D (6 bases). CDR3 length equals 15 residues. Trimming shortened V by 0 bases and J by 9 bases, and 12 bases separated the two germline ends. Germline lookup yields CDR1 LGHNA and CDR2 YSLEER.

This chain uses TRBV7-9 with TRBJ2-2; 8 bases fit TRBD2. Trimming took 3 bases from V and 4 from J; bases not matched to a gene: 1. This CDR3 has 14 residues. CDR1 is SEHNR, CDR2 FQNEAQ, per germline (reference sequence). In DNA, the CDR3 is TGTGCCAGCAGCTTCGGGGGGGCCACCGGGGAGCTGTTTTTT. Residues: CASSFGGATGELFF.

This chain connects TRBV28 to TRBJ2-5; the D gene could be TRBD1 or TRBD2 (5 bases each). The CDR3 is made up of 12 amino acids. Germline V gene data show CDR1 as MDHEN and CDR2 as SYDVKM. Trimming took 6 bases from V and 5 from J, leaving 10 bases between them. The CDR3 DNA sequence: TGTGCCAGCAGGGGGGTGGTCGAGACCCAGTACTTC. Amino acids: CASRGVVETQYF.

The chain is built from TRBV13 and TRBJ1-4, with 7 bases identical to TRBD1. CDR3 length: 14 residues. V trimming: 2 bases; J trimming: 8 bases; junction bases outside the gene matches: 5. Germline CDR1 PRHDT, CDR2 FYEKMQ (reference sequence). DNA of the CDR3: TGTGCCAGCAGCTTAAGACAGGGTGGGGAAAAACTGTTTTTT. Translated: CASSLRQGGEKLFF.

The V call is TRBV7-6, the J call TRBJ2-5; D remains ambiguous. There are 14 residues in the CDR3. V shed 4 bases and J shed 2 bases, with 11 bases lying between them. The germline V gene encodes CDR1 SGHVS and CDR2 FNYEAQ. CDR3 nucleotides: TGTGCCAGCAGCTCCCATAAGACGCAAGAGACCCAGTACTTC. Residues: CASSSHKTQETQYF.

The genes are TRBV5-5 and TRBJ1-4, with D perhaps TRBD1 (6 bases). Germline V gene data show CDR1 as SGHKS and CDR2 as YYEKEE (reference sequence). Trimming stripped 0 bases from V and 7 bases from J, with 7 bases between. CDR3 length equals 13 residues. CDR3 nucleotides: TGTGCCAGCAGCTTGGTAGGGGGTGAAAAACTGTTTTTT. Protein: CASSLVGGEKLFF.

This clone occurred a few times. CDR3 amino acids: CAWSTERQPARYF. In nucleotides, the CDR3 is TGTGCCTGGAGTACCGAGAGGCAGCCAGCCAGGTATTTT. V is TRBV30 and J is TRBJ2-3, with no clear D. Germline loops: CDR1 GTSNPN, CDR2 SVGIG (reference sequence). V was clipped by 2 bases and J by 14 bases, with 20 bases between them. There are 13 residues in the CDR3. Full variable domain (remainder filled in from reference TRBV30 and TRBJ2-3): SQTIHQWPATLVQPVGSPLSLECTVEGTSNPNLYWYRQAAGRGLQLLFYSVGIGQISSEVPQNLSASRPQDRQFILSSKKLLLSDSGFYLCAWSTERQPARYFGPGTRLTVL.

The V and J genes are TRBV30 and TRBJ2-3; 8 positions agree with TRBD1. In germline, CDR1 is GTSNPN, CDR2 SVGIG (reference sequence). The V segment lost 5 bases and the J segment 2 bases; nucleotides outside the gene matches: 12. The CDR3 has 16 residues. The CDR3 is CAWGPGIRGLTDTQYF. The CDR3 DNA follows: TGTGCCTGGGGACCTGGTATCAGGGGGCTCACAGATACGCAGTATTTT.

The chain has TRBV4-2 and TRBJ2-1; tentative D call: TRBD2 (6 bases). The CDR3 is 16 residues long. The germline V gene encodes CDR1 LGHNA and CDR2 YNFKEQ. V was trimmed by 1 base and J by 5 bases, leaving 15 bases between them. The CDR3 sequence: CASSQAKLTGDNEQFF. The CDR3, as DNA: TGTGCCAGCAGCCAAGCGAAGCTTACGGGGGACAATGAGCAGTTCTTC.

V is TRBV9 and J is TRBJ2-3; 10 bases fit TRBD1. Germline V lookup: CDR1 SGDLS, CDR2 YYNGEE. The ends lost 4 bases at V and 0 bases at J; junction bases unmatched: 5. The CDR3 runs to 16 residues. CDR3: CASSRGDRGSTDTQYF. For the CDR3, the DNA is TGTGCCAGCAGCAGAGGGGACAGGGGCAGCACAGATACGCAGTATTTT.

The V and J genes are TRBV5-1 and TRBJ2-3; D remains ambiguous. CDR3 size: 13 residues. V lost 4 bases to trimming and J lost 1 base, with 7 bases between them. Germline V gene lookup returns CDR1 SGHRS and CDR2 YFSETQ. CDR3 nucleotide sequence: TGCGCCAGCAGCACCCCAGGCACAGATACGCAGTATTTT. Encoded protein: CASSTPGTDTQYF.